This T cell receptor beta chain was profiled in a study of a mutant IDH1 vaccine in newly diagnosed glioma. Study-level information: First vaccine doses came 4-6 weeks after radiotherapy alone, or with temozolomide cycles. Prior therapy was radiotherapy, temozolomide, or both; most received both. Study-wide results and limits: Pseudoprogression apparently lacked any relation to changes in top peripheral T cell clonotypes.

Trimming removed 3 bases at V and 9 bases at J, with 15 bases between. CDR3 length equals 12 residues. Germline V gives CDR1 GTSNPN, CDR2 SVGIG (reference sequence). Only one count was recorded for this clone. The antigen is not known. Clones were read by immunoSEQ multiplex PCR, and TCRdb kept only the in-frame ones, dropping some. In the table there are under 40,000 clones, roughly 80% of which are singletons. Noted time point: week 35, safety follow-up. The content of each vaccine dose was 300 ug of mutant IDH1 20-mer peptide, and topical imiquimod accompanied it. Weeks 1, 3, 5, 7, 11, 15, 19 and 23 were when patients received their eight vaccinations.

This specimen was PBMCs, taken from a glioma patient whose treatment included an IDH1 peptide vaccine. The genes are TRBV30 and TRBJ2-7, with D possibly matching TRBD1 (5 bases). This TCR came from a woman under 30 with glioma. The chain's CDR3 is CAWSDPGALQYF. The CDR3 nucleotides are TGTGCCTGGAGCGATCCTGGGGCTCTGCAGTACTTC.